This T cell receptor beta chain was sequenced for a study of neurological immune-mediated disorders. Study outcomes and limitations: The absence of any CDR3 amino acid sequence shared by expanded clones across subjects suggests that repertoires were private in all groups.

This clonotype was seen just once. The antigen is not known. In this CDR3 the conserved last residue, phenylalanine or tryptophan, is missing, so a read error is likely. Template-switch 5'RACE cDNA synthesis added a 10-nucleotide unique molecular identifier. Every sequencing run generated in excess of 160 million TCR-beta sequences. These sequences covered 15-18 subjects. TCRdb ran MiXCR on the 5' RACE reads and lists one entry per CDR3 protein. The sample has some 60,000 distinct CDR3 sequences, around 9.7% seen once. V shed 0 bases, J shed 0 bases, and the junction held 0 bases outside the gene matches. CDR1 SGHRS and CDR2 YFSETQ come from the germline V gene. This CDR3 has 14 residues. Time point in this sample: longitudinal time-point 2. Healthy control samples came from blood bank volunteers in Maryland, USA.

The chain links TRBV5-1 to TRBJ2-7, with 7 bases identical to TRBD1. The source material was PBMCs. This clonotype was obtained from a man aged 25 to 40 in good health. The CDR3 nucleotides are TGCGCCAGCAGCTTGGGGGACAGCTCCTACGAGCAGTACATC. As protein: CASSLGDSSYEQYI.